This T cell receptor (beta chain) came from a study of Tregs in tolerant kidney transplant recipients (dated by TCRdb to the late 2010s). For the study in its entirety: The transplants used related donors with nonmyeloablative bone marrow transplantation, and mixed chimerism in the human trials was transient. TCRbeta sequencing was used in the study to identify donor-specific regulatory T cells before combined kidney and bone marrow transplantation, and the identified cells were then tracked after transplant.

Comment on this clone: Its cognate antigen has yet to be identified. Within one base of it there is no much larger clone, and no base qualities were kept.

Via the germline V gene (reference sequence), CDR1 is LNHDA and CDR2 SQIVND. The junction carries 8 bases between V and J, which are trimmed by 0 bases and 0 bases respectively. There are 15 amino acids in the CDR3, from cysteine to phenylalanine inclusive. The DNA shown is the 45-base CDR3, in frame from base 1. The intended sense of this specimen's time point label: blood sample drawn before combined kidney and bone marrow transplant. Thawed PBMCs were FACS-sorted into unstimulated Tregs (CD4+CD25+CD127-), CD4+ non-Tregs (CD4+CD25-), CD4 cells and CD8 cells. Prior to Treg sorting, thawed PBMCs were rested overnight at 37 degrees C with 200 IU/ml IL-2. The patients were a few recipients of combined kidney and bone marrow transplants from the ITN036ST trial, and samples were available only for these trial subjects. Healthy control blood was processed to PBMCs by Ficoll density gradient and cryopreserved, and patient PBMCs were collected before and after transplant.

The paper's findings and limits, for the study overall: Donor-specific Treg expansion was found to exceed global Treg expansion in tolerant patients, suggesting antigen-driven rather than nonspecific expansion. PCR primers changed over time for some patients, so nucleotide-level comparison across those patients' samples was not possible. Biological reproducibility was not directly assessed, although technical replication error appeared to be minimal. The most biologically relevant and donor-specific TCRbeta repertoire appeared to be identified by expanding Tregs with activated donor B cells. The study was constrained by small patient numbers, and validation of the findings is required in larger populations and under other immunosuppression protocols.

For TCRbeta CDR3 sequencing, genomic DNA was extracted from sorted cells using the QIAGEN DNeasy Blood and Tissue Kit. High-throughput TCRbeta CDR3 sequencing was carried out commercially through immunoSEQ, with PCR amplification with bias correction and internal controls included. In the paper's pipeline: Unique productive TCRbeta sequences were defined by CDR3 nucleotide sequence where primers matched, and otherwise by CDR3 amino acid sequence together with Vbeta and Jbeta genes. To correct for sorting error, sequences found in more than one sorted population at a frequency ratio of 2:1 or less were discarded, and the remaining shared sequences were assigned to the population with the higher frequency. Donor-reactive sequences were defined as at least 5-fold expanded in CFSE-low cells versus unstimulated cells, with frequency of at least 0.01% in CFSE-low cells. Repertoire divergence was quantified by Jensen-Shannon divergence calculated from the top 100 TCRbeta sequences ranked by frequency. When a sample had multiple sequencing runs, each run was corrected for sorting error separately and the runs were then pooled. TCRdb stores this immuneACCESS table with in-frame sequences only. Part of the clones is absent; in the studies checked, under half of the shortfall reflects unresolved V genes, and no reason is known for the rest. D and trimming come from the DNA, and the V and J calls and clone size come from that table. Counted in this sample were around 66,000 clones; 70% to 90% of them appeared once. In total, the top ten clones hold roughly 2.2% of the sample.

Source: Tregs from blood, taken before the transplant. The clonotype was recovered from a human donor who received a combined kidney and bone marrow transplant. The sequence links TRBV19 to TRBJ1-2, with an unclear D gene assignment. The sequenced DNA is TGTGCCAGTAGTATAGATCTAGGGACTAACTATGGCTACACCTTC. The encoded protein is CASSIDLGTNYGYTF.